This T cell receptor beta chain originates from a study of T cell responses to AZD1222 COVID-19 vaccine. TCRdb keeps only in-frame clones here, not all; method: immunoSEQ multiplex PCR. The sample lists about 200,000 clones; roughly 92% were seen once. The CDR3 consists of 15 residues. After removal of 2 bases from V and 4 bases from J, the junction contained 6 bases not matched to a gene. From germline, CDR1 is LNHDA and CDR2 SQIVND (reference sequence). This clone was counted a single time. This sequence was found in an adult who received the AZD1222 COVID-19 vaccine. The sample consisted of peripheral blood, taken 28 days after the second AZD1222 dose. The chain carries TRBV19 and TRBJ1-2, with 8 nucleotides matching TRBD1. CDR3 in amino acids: CASSIPGQGVYGYTF. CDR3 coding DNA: TGTGCCAGTAGTATACCCGGACAGGGAGTCTATGGCTACACCTTC.